Listed here is a single T cell receptor (beta chain). The target antigen is unknown. This specimen comes from a study of cytomegalovirus exposure and HLA in healthy donors. Study-level findings and limits: The dataset shows that most TCR sequences were rare, while some public TCRs occurred in many donors. On later analysis, the bulk of CMV-associated TCR beta chains appeared to be HLA-restricted. Per a prior analysis, the majority of TCR beta V segments were productive roughly 90% or roughly 30% of the time.

This PCR relied on a set of 60 Vbeta primers and 13 Jbeta primers. The repertoire was sequenced with immunoSEQ multiplex PCR; TCRdb's copy has only in-frame clones and lacks some. The sample includes some 120,000 clones, around 77% of them seen just once. V lost 8 bases and J lost 0, with 14 bases in between. The CDR3 extends over 15 amino acids. Per the germline V gene, CDR1 is MNHNS and CDR2 is SASEGT. Sequencing input: PBMCs. The clonotype was recovered from a man aged 50 or older in good health and CMV-seronegative. The chain combines TRBV6-1 with TRBJ1-5; perhaps TRBD1 as D (6 bases). The CDR3 region has the DNA TGTGCCAGCGGGGAGACAGGAATTAGCAATCAGCCCCAGCATTTT. Translated, it gives CASGETGISNQPQHF.